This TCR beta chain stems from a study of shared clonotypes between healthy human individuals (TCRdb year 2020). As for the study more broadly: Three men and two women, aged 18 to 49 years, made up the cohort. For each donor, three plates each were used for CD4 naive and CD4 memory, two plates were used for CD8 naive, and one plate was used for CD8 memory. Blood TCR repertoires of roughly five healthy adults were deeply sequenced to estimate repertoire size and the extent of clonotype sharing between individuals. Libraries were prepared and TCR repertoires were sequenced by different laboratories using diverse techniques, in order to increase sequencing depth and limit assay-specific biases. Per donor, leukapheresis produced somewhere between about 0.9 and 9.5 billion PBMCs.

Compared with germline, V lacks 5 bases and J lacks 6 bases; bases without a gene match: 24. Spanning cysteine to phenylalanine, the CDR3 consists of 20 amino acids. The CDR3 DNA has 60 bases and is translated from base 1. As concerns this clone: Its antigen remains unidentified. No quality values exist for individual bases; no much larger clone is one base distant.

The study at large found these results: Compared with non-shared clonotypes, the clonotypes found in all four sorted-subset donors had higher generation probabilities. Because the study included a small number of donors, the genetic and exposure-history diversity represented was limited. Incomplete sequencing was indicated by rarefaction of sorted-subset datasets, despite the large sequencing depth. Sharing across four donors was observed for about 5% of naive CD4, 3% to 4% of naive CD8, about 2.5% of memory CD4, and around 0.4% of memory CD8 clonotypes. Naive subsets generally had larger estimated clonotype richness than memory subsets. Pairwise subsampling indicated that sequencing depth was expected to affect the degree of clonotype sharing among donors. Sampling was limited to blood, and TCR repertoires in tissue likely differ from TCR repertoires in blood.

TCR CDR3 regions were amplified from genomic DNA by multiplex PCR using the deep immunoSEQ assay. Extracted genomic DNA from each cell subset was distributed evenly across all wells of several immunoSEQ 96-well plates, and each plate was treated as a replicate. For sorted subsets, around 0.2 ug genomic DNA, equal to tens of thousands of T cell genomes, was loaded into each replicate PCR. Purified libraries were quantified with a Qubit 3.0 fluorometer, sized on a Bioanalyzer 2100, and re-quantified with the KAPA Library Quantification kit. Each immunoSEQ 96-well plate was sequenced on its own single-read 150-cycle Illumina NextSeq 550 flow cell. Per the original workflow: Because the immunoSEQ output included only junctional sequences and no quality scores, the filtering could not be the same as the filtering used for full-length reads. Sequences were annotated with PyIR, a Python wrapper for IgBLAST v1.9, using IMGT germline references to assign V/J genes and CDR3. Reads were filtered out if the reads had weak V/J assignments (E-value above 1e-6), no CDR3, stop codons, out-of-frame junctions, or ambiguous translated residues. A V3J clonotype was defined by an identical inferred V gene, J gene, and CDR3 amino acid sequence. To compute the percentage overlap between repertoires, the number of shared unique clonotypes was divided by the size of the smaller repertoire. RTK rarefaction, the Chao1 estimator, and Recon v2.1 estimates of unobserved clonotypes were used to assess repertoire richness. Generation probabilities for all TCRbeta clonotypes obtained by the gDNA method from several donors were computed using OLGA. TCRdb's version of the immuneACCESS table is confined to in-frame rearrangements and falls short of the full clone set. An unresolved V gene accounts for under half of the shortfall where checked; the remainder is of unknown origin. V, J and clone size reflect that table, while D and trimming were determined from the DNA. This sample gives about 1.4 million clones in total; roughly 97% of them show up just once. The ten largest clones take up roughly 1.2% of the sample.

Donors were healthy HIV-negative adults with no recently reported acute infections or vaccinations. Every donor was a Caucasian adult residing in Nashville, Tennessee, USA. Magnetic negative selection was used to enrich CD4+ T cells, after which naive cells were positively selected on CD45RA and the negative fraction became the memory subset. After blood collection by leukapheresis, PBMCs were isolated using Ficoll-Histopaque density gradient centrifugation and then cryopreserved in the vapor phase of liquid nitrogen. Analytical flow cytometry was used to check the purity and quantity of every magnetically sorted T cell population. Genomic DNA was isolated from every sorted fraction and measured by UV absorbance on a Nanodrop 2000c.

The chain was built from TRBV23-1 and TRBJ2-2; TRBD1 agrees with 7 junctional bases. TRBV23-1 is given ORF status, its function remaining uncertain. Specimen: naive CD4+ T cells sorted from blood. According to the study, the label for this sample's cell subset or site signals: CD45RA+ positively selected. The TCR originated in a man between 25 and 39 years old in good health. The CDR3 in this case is CASSIGSCPQGPRVPGELFF. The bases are TGCGCCAGCAGTATAGGATCGTGCCCACAGGGGCCGCGGGTCCCCGGGGAGCTGTTTTTT.